This T cell receptor beta chain was recorded in a study of identifying expanded T cells in peripheral blood (dated by TCRdb to the late 2010s). Broadly, across the study: Separate aliquots of the same genomic DNA pool were sequenced to produce technical replicates, and four replicates were compared in pairs. Study-wide conclusions, independent of this receptor: For all healthy donors, the variance in clone template counts between two-week samples rose significantly as total template count increased. It was expected by the authors that biological variance in healthy repertoires might increase further over much longer intervals, such as months to years. The binomial model flagged about 1.1 differentially abundant clones between technical replicates but about 16 over roughly 2 weeks and approximately 18 over about four weeks. The beta-binomial model significantly reduced the number of clones called differentially abundant and the false-positive rate across all healthy-donor time intervals.

The immunoSEQ Assay, which uses bias-controlled multiplex PCR amplification of genomic DNA, was used to profile TCRbeta CDR3 regions. The original methods were these. The absolute abundance of each unique TCRbeta CDR3 region was quantified after sequences were collapsed and filtered. Differential abundance was tested with two models: a binomial (Fisher-equivalent) model and a beta-binomial model that adds time-dependent variance fitted from healthy donors. Clones with fewer than 5 combined templates were removed, and a clone was called differentially abundant if the clone's Benjamini-Hochberg FDR was below 0.01. Using the form v = (b*log(k)+a)^2, the beta-binomial variance was modeled as a function of the total template count across the two samples. As stored in TCRdb, this immuneACCESS dataset retains in-frame rearrangements with V and J assigned. A fraction of the clones does not appear; measured against another copy, unresolved V genes explain less than half of the discrepancy, and the remainder lacks a known reason. That table furnishes V, J and clone size, whereas the DNA furnished D and trimming. The sample includes approximately 86,000 clones, with about 88% observed a single time. The ten largest clones add up to 3.5% to 5.5% of the sample.

No immune events such as infections were documented for the healthy donors during the collection period. Time-dependent variance in a beta-binomial model of T-cell clone differential abundance was calibrated using healthy-donor blood repertoires as a training cohort. The training cohort was composed of approximately ten healthy donors, 3 female and 7 male. An age range of roughly 29 to 65 years, with an average of roughly 47 years, was recorded for the donors. Obtained from a commercial supplier, whole blood was collected from each healthy donor at three time points set about 2 weeks apart. Genomic DNA was extracted from unsorted whole blood for immunosequencing. Deletion took 0 bases off V and 7 bases off J, with a span of 8 bases between the germline ends. The CDR3 runs 13 residues from the cysteine to the phenylalanine. Of the read, only the CDR3 DNA is kept; its 39 bases are in frame from base 1. Based on the germline V gene, the CDR1 and CDR2 sequences are SGHRS and YFSETQ.

Comments on this clone: The specificity of this receptor is unknown. Base qualities are not recorded, but no much larger clone differs from it by a single base.

This TCR came from a person aged 18 to 69 in good health. The rearrangement joined TRBV5-1 to TRBJ2-1; no D gene is confidently identified. Sequences were obtained from blood. The CDR3 in this case is CASSLALRNEQFF. DNA sequence: TGCGCCAGCAGCTTGGCCCTGCGGAATGAGCAGTTCTTC.